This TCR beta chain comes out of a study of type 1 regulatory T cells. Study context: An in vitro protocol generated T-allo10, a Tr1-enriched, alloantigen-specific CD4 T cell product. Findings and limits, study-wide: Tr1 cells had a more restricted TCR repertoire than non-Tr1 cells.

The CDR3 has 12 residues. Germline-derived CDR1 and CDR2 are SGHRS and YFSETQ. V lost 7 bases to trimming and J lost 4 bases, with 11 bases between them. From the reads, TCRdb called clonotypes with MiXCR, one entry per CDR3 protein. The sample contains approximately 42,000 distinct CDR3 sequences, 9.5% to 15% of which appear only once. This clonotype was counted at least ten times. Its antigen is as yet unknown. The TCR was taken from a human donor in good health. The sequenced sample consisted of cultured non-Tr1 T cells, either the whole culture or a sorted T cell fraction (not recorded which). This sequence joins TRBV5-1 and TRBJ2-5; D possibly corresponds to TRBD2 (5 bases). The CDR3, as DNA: TGCGCCAGCGGGATAGCGCTAGAGACCCAGTACTTC. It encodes CASGIALETQYF.